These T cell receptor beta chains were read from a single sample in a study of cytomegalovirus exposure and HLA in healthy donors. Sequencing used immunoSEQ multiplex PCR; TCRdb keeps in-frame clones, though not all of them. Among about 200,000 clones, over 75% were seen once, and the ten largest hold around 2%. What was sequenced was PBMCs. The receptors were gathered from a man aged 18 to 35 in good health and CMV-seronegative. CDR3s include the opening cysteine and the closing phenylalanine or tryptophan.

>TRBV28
CASTQLAGDYNEQFF
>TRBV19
CASTPGTGINQPQHF
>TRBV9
CASSRGTSGGTDTQYF
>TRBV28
CASSFFGTGNTGELFF
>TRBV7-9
CSSRMVGTGSYNEQFF
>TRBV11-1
CASSLRQGTSPLHF
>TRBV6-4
CASSEGAGELFF
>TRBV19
CASSIFGGNTEAFF
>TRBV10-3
CAIRPGTGNQPQHF
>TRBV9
CASSVQGSYNEQFF